This passage covers 28 T cell receptor beta chains from one sample sequenced in a study of T cell responses to AZD1222 COVID-19 vaccine. Sequencing was performed with immunoSEQ multiplex PCR; in TCRdb, only in-frame clones are kept and a portion is missing. There are roughly 140,000 clones in the sample; around nine tenths occur only once, and about 4.6% lies in the top ten. The sequenced sample was peripheral blood, obtained on day 0 of AZD1222 vaccination. The receptors shown here come from an adult in good health.

The chain links TRBV7-9 to TRBJ2-5; TRBD2 aligns across 10 bases. The CDR3 totals 17 residues. The V gene's germline CDR1 is SEHNR and CDR2 FQNEAQ (reference sequence). V dropped 5 bases and J dropped 2; count of bases not matched to a gene: 11. The CDR3: CASSRTAQGLAQETQYF. The CDR3 bases are TGTGCCAGCAGCCGTACTGCCCAGGGACTAGCGCAAGAGACCCAGTACTTC.

V gene TRBV27 combines with J gene TRBJ1-2, with TRBD1 matching 7 bases. Germline CDR1 and CDR2: MNHEY and SMNVEV (reference sequence). CDR3 length: 13 residues. The V segment lost 5 bases and the J segment 4 bases; nucleotides outside the gene matches: 4. DNA of the CDR3: TGTGCCAGCAGTAACGACAGGGTCTATGGCTACACCTTC. This translates into CASSNDRVYGYTF.

V usage is TRBV4-1 and J usage is TRBJ2-7; possible D gene TRBD2, 6 bases. Looked up from germline, CDR1 is MGHRA and CDR2 is YSYEKL. Between the trimmed V and J ends, which lost 1 base and 6 bases, there was a span of 13 bases. This CDR3 is 14 amino acids long. The CDR3 sequence is CASSQVTGVVEQYF. DNA of the CDR3: TGCGCCAGCAGCCAAGTGACGGGAGTAGTCGAGCAGTACTTC.

The J gene is TRBJ2-7, the V gene TRBV4-3; 12 nucleotides match TRBD2. CDR1 is LGHNA, CDR2 YSLEER, per germline. The CDR3 totals 17 residues. J lost 5 bases, V lost 0 bases, and 8 bases had no gene match. The CDR3 coding sequence is TGCGCCAGCAGCCAAGAGATTGACCTAGCGGGAGGGCACGAGCAGTACTTC. It translates to CASSQEIDLAGGHEQYF.

The chain recombines TRBV6-2 or TRBV6-3 with TRBJ2-7; D possibly matches TRBD1 or TRBD2 (5 bases each). V lost 5 bases and J 2 bases, leaving 13 bases between the germline ends. The germline gives CDR1 MNHEY, CDR2 SVGEGT. The CDR3 totals 14 residues. The CDR3 DNA sequence: TGTGCCAGCAGTCCCGGGACGGAACCCTACGAGCAGTACTTC. Translating it yields CASSPGTEPYEQYF.

This sequence joins TRBV7-3 and TRBJ2-2; 7 bases agree with TRBD1. J lost 2 bases, V lost 6 bases, and 6 bases had no gene match. Germline-derived CDR1 and CDR2 are SGHTA and FQGTGA. The CDR3 totals 15 residues. In DNA form, the CDR3 reads TGTGCCAGCAGAACCGGGACAGACAACACCGGGGAGCTGTTTTTT. Translating gives CASRTGTDNTGELFF.

The rearrangement uses TRBV24-1 and TRBJ2-2; D not certain. The ends were cut back, 0 bases at V and 4 bases at J, with 11 bases in the middle. The germline CDR1 and CDR2 sequences are KGHDR and SFDVKD. The CDR3 loop spans 16 amino acids. CDR3 sequence (DNA): TGTGCCACCAGTGATTTGTGGCGGTGGTTCACCGGGGAGCTGTTTTTT. As protein: CATSDLWRWFTGELFF.

J is TRBJ1-2 and V is TRBV11-2; a possible D gene is TRBD1 (5 bases). The germline V gene has CDR1 SGHAT and CDR2 FQNNGV. The CDR3 runs to 15 residues. The germline V and J ends were trimmed by 0 bases and 5 bases, with 13 bases remaining between them. The CDR3 nucleotides are TGTGCCAGCAGCTTAGATGCGGGGCGAGGGTATGGCTACACCTTC. Translation gives CASSLDAGRGYGYTF.

This rearrangement joins TRBV19 to TRBJ2-3, with 13 bases matching TRBD2. Looked up from germline, CDR1 is LNHDA and CDR2 is SQIVND (reference sequence). This CDR3 has 16 residues. V lost 1 base and J lost 6; bases outside the gene matches: 4. The CDR3 DNA reads as TGTGCCAGTAGTATAGGGGGGACTAGCGGGAAGGATACGCAGTATTTT. It yields the protein CASSIGGTSGKDTQYF.

This chain connects TRBV28 to TRBJ1-1; 8 positions agree with TRBD1. V shed 8 bases and J 8 bases; nucleotides not matched to a gene: 22. This CDR3 is 17 amino acids long. Per the germline V gene, CDR1 is MDHEN and CDR2 is SYDVKM. The CDR3 region is CASGPPAFLRRDREAFF. CDR3 sequence (DNA): TGTGCCAGCGGACCGCCGGCCTTTCTTCGACGGGACAGGGAAGCTTTCTTT.

This chain connects TRBV6-2 or TRBV6-3 to TRBJ2-2, with TRBD1 matching 7 bases. The V and J ends lost 2 bases and 3 bases, in that order; junction bases with no gene match: 6. Germline lookup yields CDR1 MNHEY and CDR2 SVGEGT. This CDR3 region has 16 residues. CDR3 region: CASSYPQGDDTGELFF. CDR3 sequence (DNA): TGTGCCAGCAGTTACCCCCAGGGGGATGACACCGGGGAGCTGTTTTTT.

V gene TRBV28 combines with J gene TRBJ2-1; 9 nucleotides match TRBD1. The germline V gene encodes CDR1 MDHEN and CDR2 SYDVKM. Losses at the gene ends were 6 bases for V and 3 bases for J; bases not matched to a gene: 6. The CDR3 runs to 15 residues. CDR3 residues: CASSRTGAIYNEQFF. CDR3 DNA: TGTGCCAGCAGCCGGACAGGGGCAATCTACAATGAGCAGTTCTTC.

This sequence joins TRBV5-6 and TRBJ1-1; D unresolved. Germline values: CDR1 SGHDT, CDR2 YYEEEE. This CDR3 spans 14 amino acids. Trimming left V 0 bases short and J 4 bases short, with 10 bases between. DNA for the CDR3: TGTGCCAGCAGCTTGGGATTGGGAGGCACTGAAGCTTTCTTT. Amino acids: CASSLGLGGTEAFF.

This chain joins TRBV5-1 and TRBJ1-1; no reliable D call. V was shortened by 3 bases and J by 4 bases, with 19 bases between the two germline ends. This CDR3 contains 16 residues. Germline V CDR1 and CDR2: SGHRS, YFSETQ. CDR3 in DNA: TGCGCCAGCAGCTCAACCCGAGGCGGGGAAGCCACTGAAGCTTTCTTT. It translates to CASSSTRGGEATEAFF.

The rearrangement uses TRBV5-5 and TRBJ1-5; the match to TRBD1 covers 7 bases. Germline CDR1 and CDR2: SGHKS and YYEKEE (reference sequence). This CDR3 comprises 16 residues. The ends lost 2 bases at V and 5 bases at J; junction bases unmatched: 10. This CDR3 reads CASSLYPGQKYQPQHF. CDR3 coding DNA: TGTGCCAGCAGCTTATATCCGGGACAGAAGTATCAGCCCCAGCATTTT.

Here the CDR3 reads CATSTGQGRGYTF. The CDR3 DNA sequence: TGTGCCACCTCCACCGGACAGGGCCGTGGCTACACCTTC. The chain has TRBV6-5 and TRBJ1-2; 8 bases align to TRBD1. The CDR3 loop spans 13 amino acids. J lost 7 bases, V lost 10 bases, and 11 bases had no gene match. The germline V gene encodes CDR1 MNHEY and CDR2 SVGAGI.

The gene calls are TRBV28 and TRBJ1-4, with 8 bases lining up with TRBD1. Per the germline V gene, CDR1 is MDHEN and CDR2 is SYDVKM. The CDR3 loop spans 14 amino acids. J lost 7 bases, V lost 6 bases, and 7 bases had no gene match. The CDR3 DNA is TGTGCCAGCAGGGAAGGACAGGGTTTTGAAAAACTGTTTTTT. This encodes CASREGQGFEKLFF.

The chain has TRBV20-1 and TRBJ1-1; D is undetermined. The CDR3 runs 11 residues. Trimming removed 3 bases at V and 5 bases at J, with 7 bases between. In germline, CDR1 is DFQATT, CDR2 SNEGSKA (reference sequence). CDR3 region: CSASIATEAFF. The CDR3 region has the DNA TGCAGTGCTAGTATAGCTACTGAAGCTTTCTTT.

The J gene is TRBJ2-7, the V gene TRBV19, with D possibly TRBD1 on 6 matching bases. The CDR3 has 12 residues. V was pared by 6 bases and J by 3 bases, with 9 bases between. The germline V gene encodes CDR1 LNHDA and CDR2 SQIVND (reference sequence). This CDR3 reads CASSQDSYEQYF. For the CDR3, the DNA is TGTGCCAGTAGCCAGGACAGCTACGAGCAGTACTTC.

This rearrangement joins TRBV7-2 to TRBJ1-6; possible D gene TRBD1, 5 bases. CDR1 and CDR2 (germline): SGHTA, FQGNSA. The V gene lost 7 bases and the J gene lost 9 bases, with 13 bases spanning the gap. The CDR3 covers 13 residues. The CDR3 bases are TGTGCCAGCACCTGGGGGGAAGCTTCACCCCTCCACTTT. Amino acid sequence: CASTWGEASPLHF.

This chain connects TRBV9 to TRBJ1-4; D unresolved. Germline V gene data show CDR1 as SGDLS and CDR2 as YYNGEE. CDR3 length: 15 residues. The ends were cut back, 3 bases at V and 4 bases at J, with 13 bases in the middle. In DNA, the CDR3 is TGTGCCAGCAGCGGCGGGTCCCACCTTAATGAAAAACTGTTTTTT. It yields the protein CASSGGSHLNEKLFF.

CDR3 in amino acids: CAWGGLAETNTGELFF. CDR3 nucleotides: TGTGCCTGGGGGGGACTAGCTGAGACGAACACCGGGGAGCTGTTTTTT. The gene calls are TRBV30 and TRBJ2-2, with 9 positions matching TRBD2. The CDR3 runs 16 residues. Germline-derived CDR1 and CDR2 are GTSNPN and SVGIG (reference sequence). J gave up 0 bases and V 5 bases, and 7 bases lay outside the gene matches.

This clone was observed a handful of times. The rearrangement links TRBV7-3 to TRBJ1-2, with 9 bases lining up with TRBD1. This CDR3 is built from 15 residues. CDR1 SGHTA and CDR2 FQGTGA come from the germline V gene. V lost 5 bases to trimming and J lost 7 bases; unmatched junction nucleotides: 11. CDR3 DNA sequence: TGTGCCAGCAGCCCCACACCGGGACAGGGCTTTGGCTACACCTTC. Translation gives CASSPTPGQGFGYTF.

The V call is TRBV27, the J call TRBJ2-1, with 8 bases fitting TRBD2. The V segment lost 4 bases and the J segment 6 bases; nucleotides outside the gene matches: 5. This CDR3 contains 14 residues. Looked up from germline, CDR1 is MNHEY and CDR2 is SMNVEV (reference sequence). The CDR3 spells CASSSGLARNEQFF. CDR3 DNA sequence: TGTGCCAGCAGTTCCGGACTAGCCCGCAATGAGCAGTTCTTC.

The chain carries TRBV28 and TRBJ2-7; the D is unclear. Germline lookup yields CDR1 MDHEN and CDR2 SYDVKM. The CDR3 is 12 amino acids. V lost 4 bases, J lost 3 bases, and 7 bases lay in between. As DNA, the CDR3 is TGTGCCAGCAGTTGGCGACTCTACGAGCAGTACTTC. It translates to CASSWRLYEQYF. The full variable domain, in which reference TRBV28 and TRBJ2-7 provide the parts outside the CDR3, is DVKVTQSSRYLVKRTGEKVFLECVQDMDHENMFWYRQDPGLGLRLIYFSYDVKMKEKGDIPEGYSVSREKKERFSLILESASTNQTSMYLCASSWRLYEQYFGPGTRLTVT.

This clone came up a few times. The chain uses TRBV18 and TRBJ1-2; perhaps TRBD1 as D (5 bases). Germline values: CDR1 KGHSH, CDR2 LQKENI. The CDR3 runs 13 residues. V lost 3 bases, J lost 5 bases, and 10 bases lay in between. The DNA for the CDR3 is TGTGCCAGCTCACCGGGGGATCGGTATGGCTACACCTTC. Translation: CASSPGDRYGYTF.

The chain couples TRBV28 to TRBJ1-1, with D unresolved. The CDR3 is 11 amino acids. Between the trimmed V and J ends, which lost 0 bases and 11 bases, there was a span of 7 bases. Germline V gene sequence: CDR1 MDHEN, CDR2 SYDVKM. For the CDR3, the DNA is TGTGCCAGCAGTTTATGGGGTGATGCTTTCTTT. It yields the protein CASSLWGDAFF.

V is TRBV6-2 or TRBV6-3 and J is TRBJ1-4; a weak D match, TRBD1 (6 bases). This CDR3 contains 16 residues. Looked up from germline, CDR1 is MNHEY and CDR2 is SVGEGT. V was trimmed by 6 bases and J by 0 bases, leaving 14 bases between them. The CDR3 loop is CASRPLRTATNEKLFF. The CDR3 bases are TGTGCCAGCAGGCCTTTAAGGACAGCAACTAATGAAAAACTGTTTTTT.